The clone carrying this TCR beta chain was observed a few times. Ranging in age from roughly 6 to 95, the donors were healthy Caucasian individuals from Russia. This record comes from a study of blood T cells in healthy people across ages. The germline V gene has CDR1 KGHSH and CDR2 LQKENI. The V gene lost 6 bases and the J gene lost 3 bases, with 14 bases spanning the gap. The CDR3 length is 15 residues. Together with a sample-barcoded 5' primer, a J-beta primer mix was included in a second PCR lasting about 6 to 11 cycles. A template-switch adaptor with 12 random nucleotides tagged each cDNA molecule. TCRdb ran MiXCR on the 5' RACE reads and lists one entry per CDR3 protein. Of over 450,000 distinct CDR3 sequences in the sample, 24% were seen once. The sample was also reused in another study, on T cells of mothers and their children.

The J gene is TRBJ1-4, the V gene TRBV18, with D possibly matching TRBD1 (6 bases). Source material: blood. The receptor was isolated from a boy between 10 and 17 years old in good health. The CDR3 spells CASSPSGQPNEKLFF. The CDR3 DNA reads TGTGCCAGCTCCCCAAGCGGACAGCCTAATGAAAAACTGTTTTTT. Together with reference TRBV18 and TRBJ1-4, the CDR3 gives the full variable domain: NAGVMQNPRHLVRRRGQEARLRCSPMKGHSHVYWYRQLPEEGLKFMVYLQKENIIDESGMPKERFSAEFPKEGPSILRIQQVVRGDSAAYFCASSPSGQPNEKLFFGSGTQLSVL.